What follows describes a single T cell receptor beta chain. Its antigen remains unidentified. This entry comes from a study of blood T cells in healthy people across ages. General observations from the study: Researchers said unsorted PBMCs prevented a conclusive naive versus antigen-experienced comparison.

Aged roughly 6 to 90, donors were systemically healthy Caucasians from Russia. In each sample, at least 6.5 million PBMCs were isolated. Total RNA extraction produced at least 6 micrograms (per sample) for the study. Using a J-beta primer mix together with a sample-barcoded 5' primer, a second PCR was run for roughly 6 to 12 cycles. TCRdb used MiXCR to reprocess the 5' RACE reads, holding one entry per CDR3 protein. The repertoire holds around 1.5 million distinct CDR3 sequences, with about 40% as singletons. CDR1 DFQATT and CDR2 SNEGSKA come from the germline V gene (reference sequence). The CDR3 contains 14 residues. V was pared by 0 bases and J by 6 bases, with 12 bases between.

The source is a woman under 30 in good health. The sample taken for sequencing was blood. The chain combines TRBV20-1 with TRBJ1-5; tentatively, D is TRBD1 (5 bases). CDR3 in amino acids: CSAREAGSAQPQHF. The DNA of the CDR3 is TGCAGTGCTAGAGAGGCAGGGTCTGCTCAGCCCCAGCATTTT.